Listed here are 27 T cell receptor beta chains from one sample, sequenced in a study of blood T cell repertoires in COVID-19. The assay was immunoSEQ multiplex PCR, and TCRdb's table has in-frame clones only and misses some. Of 250,000 to 350,000 clones listed, about four fifths are singletons. Material: peripheral blood. The receptors derive from an older person with COVID-19, enrolled during active disease.

The chain recombines TRBV27 with TRBJ1-5; 10 bases fit TRBD1. V was pared by 5 bases and J by 6 bases, with 7 bases of the junction left unmatched. Per germline, CDR1 MNHEY and CDR2 SMNVEV (reference sequence). CDR3 size: 15 residues. Here the CDR3 reads CASSPDRGGGQPQHF. CDR3 nucleotide sequence: TGTGCCAGCAGTCCGGACAGGGGGGGAGGTCAGCCCCAGCATTTT.

Only a few counts were recorded for this clone. This sequence joins TRBV6-5 and TRBJ1-6; D is undetermined. CDR1 is MNHEY, CDR2 SVGAGI, per germline. The CDR3 extends over 14 amino acids. The V gene lost 5 bases and the J gene lost 0 bases, with 5 bases spanning the gap. CDR3 in amino acids: CASSTSSYNSPLHF. The CDR3 region has the DNA TGTGCCAGCAGTACGAGCTCCTATAATTCACCCCTCCACTTT.

This clone was seen a handful of times. The genes are TRBV28 and TRBJ1-1; maybe TRBD1 (6 bases). The CDR3 totals 13 residues. Trimming removed 11 bases at V and 4 bases at J, with 17 bases between. Germline-derived CDR1 and CDR2 are MDHEN and SYDVKM. CDR3 region: CASKGGGRTEAFF. In DNA form, the CDR3 reads TGTGCCTCGAAGGGGGGGGGTCGCACTGAAGCTTTCTTT.

The V and J genes are TRBV28 and TRBJ2-2; tentative D call: TRBD2 (6 bases). The germline CDR1 and CDR2 sequences are MDHEN and SYDVKM. V was clipped by 10 bases and J by 1 base, with 16 bases between them. The CDR3 has 15 amino acids. The DNA for the CDR3 is TGTGCCACCTCCCGCGGAGGGCAGAACACCGGGGAGCTGTTTTTT. Encoded protein: CATSRGGQNTGELFF. The entire variable domain, with the rest obtained from reference TRBV28 and TRBJ2-2, is as follows: DVKVTQSSRYLVKRTGEKVFLECVQDMDHENMFWYRQDPGLGLRLIYFSYDVKMKEKGDIPEGYSVSREKKERFSLILESASTNQTSMYLCATSRGGQNTGELFFGEGSRLTVL.

As DNA, the CDR3 is TGTGCCAGCAGCTTAGCACAGGTTAACACTGAAGCTTTCTTT. Translation: CASSLAQVNTEAFF. V usage is TRBV7-9 and J usage is TRBJ1-1; possible D gene TRBD1, 5 bases. This CDR3 contains 14 residues. Germline CDR1 and CDR2: SEHNR and FQNEAQ (reference sequence). V was shortened by 0 bases and J by 2 bases, with 7 bases between the two germline ends.

This clone was seen only once. V and J are TRBV30 and TRBJ2-2; TRBD1 aligns across 7 bases. CDR1 is GTSNPN and CDR2 is SVGIG in the germline V gene (reference sequence). The CDR3 runs to 15 residues. V trimming: 5 bases; J trimming: 2 bases; junction bases outside the gene matches: 8. The DNA for the CDR3 is TGTGCCTGGGACGCCGGGACAGCTAACACCGGGGAGCTGTTTTTT. Its protein is CAWDAGTANTGELFF.

The count of this clone is one. The rearrangement uses TRBV4-1 and TRBJ2-7, with D possibly TRBD2 on 6 matching bases. Germline lookup yields CDR1 MGHRA and CDR2 YSYEKL. The CDR3 extends over 15 amino acids. Trimming took off 2 bases at V and 3 bases at J, with 14 bases between the two ends. The chain's CDR3 is CASSQISGPDYEQYF. Here the CDR3 DNA reads TGCGCCAGCAGCCAAATTAGCGGCCCCGACTACGAGCAGTACTTC.

This clone came up many times. The chain has TRBV3-1 (or the pseudogene TRBV3-2) and TRBJ1-4; no clear D gene. This CDR3 contains 12 residues. Per germline, CDR1 LGHDT and CDR2 YNNKEL (reference sequence). Trimming cost V 3 bases and J 6 bases, with 5 bases left between them. In DNA form, the CDR3 reads TGTGCCAGCAGCCACCCCGATGAAAAACTGTTTTTT. Translating gives CASSHPDEKLFF.

This clone was seen a handful of times. The chain couples TRBV14 to TRBJ2-6, with no clear D. This CDR3 has 14 amino acids. Looked up from germline, CDR1 is SGHDN and CDR2 is FVKESK. V was pared by 3 bases and J by 2 bases, with 5 bases between. The CDR3 nucleotides read TGTGCCAGCAGCCACTCCGCTGGGGCCAACGTCCTGACTTTC. Translation gives CASSHSAGANVLTF.

The rearrangement links TRBV6-5 to TRBJ2-7; 14 bases line up with TRBD2. The germline V gene has CDR1 MNHEY and CDR2 SVGAGI. CDR3 length equals 16 residues. With V trimmed by 2 bases and J by 6 bases, 6 bases remained unmatched. The CDR3 nucleotides read TGTGCCAGCAGTTACACGGGACTAGCGGGAGATACCGAGCAGTACTTC. This codes for CASSYTGLAGDTEQYF.

The genes are TRBV29-1 and TRBJ1-1; 7 positions agree with TRBD1. The CDR3 runs 13 residues. Unmatched junction bases numbered 7, after V lost 8 bases and J lost 1 base. Germline V lookup: CDR1 SQVTM, CDR2 ANQGSEA. CDR3 sequence: CSTRQGRNTEAFF. The CDR3 DNA sequence: TGCAGCACCAGACAGGGTCGGAACACTGAAGCTTTCTTT.

The V call is TRBV6-2 or TRBV6-3, the J call TRBJ1-6, with D perhaps matching TRBD1 (5 bases). CDR3 length: 13 residues. Between the trimmed V and J ends, which lost 5 bases and 8 bases, there was a span of 10 bases. Germline loops: CDR1 MNHEY, CDR2 SVGEGT. The CDR3 coding sequence is TGTGCCAGCAGTCCCAGGGTCCATTCACCCCTCCACTTT. It specifies CASSPRVHSPLHF.

This sequence joins TRBV30 and TRBJ1-2, with D tentatively TRBD1 (6 bases). Trimming took off 1 base at V and 4 bases at J, with 10 bases between the two ends. This CDR3 is built from 13 residues. The germline gives CDR1 GTSNPN, CDR2 SVGIG (reference sequence). The CDR3 DNA sequence: TGTGCCTGGAGTGCCAGGGGCGGCTATGGCTACACCTTC. This gives the protein CAWSARGGYGYTF.

The V call is TRBV7-2, the J call TRBJ1-5; perhaps TRBD1 as D (6 bases). Germline CDR1 is SGHTA and CDR2 is FQGNSA. Trimming cost V 5 bases and J 0 bases, with 14 bases left between them. This CDR3 is 16 amino acids long. CDR3 DNA sequence: TGTGCCAGCAGCCCTGGGGGCGGATTTAGCAATCAGCCCCAGCATTTT. Its protein product is CASSPGGGFSNQPQHF.

In its sample, this clone was seen a few times. The CDR3 region is CASTAERQETQYF. DNA for the CDR3: TGTGCTAGCACAGCGGAGAGACAAGAGACCCAGTACTTC. The rearrangement joins TRBV12-5 to TRBJ2-5, with a possible D match to TRBD2 (5 bases). V was shortened by 9 bases and J by 2 bases, with 13 bases between the two germline ends. The length of the CDR3 is 13 residues. The germline gives CDR1 LGHNT, CDR2 FRNRAP.

The V gene is TRBV4-1, the J gene TRBJ1-5; possibly TRBD1 for D (6 bases). The V gene's germline CDR1 is MGHRA and CDR2 YSYEKL. This CDR3 has 13 residues. Trimming cost V 1 base and J 5 bases, with 6 bases left between them. Written as DNA, the CDR3 is TGCGCCAGCAGCCAAGGACAGGATCAGCCCCAGCATTTT. Translation: CASSQGQDQPQHF.

The chain couples TRBV10-3 to TRBJ1-2; tentative D call: TRBD1 (5 bases). V lost 2 bases and J lost 3, with 7 bases in between. Germline lookup yields CDR1 ENHRY and CDR2 SYGVKD. This CDR3 contains 13 residues. The chain's CDR3 is CAISEDRDYGYTF. The CDR3 DNA sequence: TGTGCCATCAGTGAGGACAGAGACTATGGCTACACCTTC.

The rearrangement links TRBV7-9 to TRBJ1-1; no clear D gene. Trimming cost V 5 bases and J 4 bases, with 17 bases left between them. Germline lookup yields CDR1 SEHNR and CDR2 FQNEAQ (reference sequence). The CDR3 runs 15 residues. DNA of the CDR3: TGTGCCAGCAGCACAAAGACGGTGGCGGGCACTGAAGCTTTCTTT. The encoded protein is CASSTKTVAGTEAFF. The variable domain in full, with the rest retrieved from reference TRBV7-9 and TRBJ1-1, is DTGVSQNPRHKITKRGQNVTFRCDPISEHNRLYWYRQTLGQGPEFLTYFQNEAQLEKSRLLSDRFSAERPKGSFSTLEIQRTEQGDSAMYLCASSTKTVAGTEAFFGQGTRLTVV.

The V call is TRBV5-6, the J call TRBJ2-1; the match to TRBD1 covers 9 bases. The germline CDR1 and CDR2 sequences are SGHDT and YYEEEE. The CDR3 runs 18 residues. With V trimmed by 2 bases and J by 9 bases, 18 bases remained unmatched. CDR3 residues: CASSFDWGGTGSFGEQFF. In nucleotides, the CDR3 is TGTGCCAGCAGCTTCGATTGGGGCGGGACAGGGTCTTTCGGTGAGCAGTTCTTC.

The chain links TRBV19 to TRBJ2-7, with 9 bases identical to TRBD2. CDR1 and CDR2 (germline): LNHDA, SQIVND (reference sequence). The CDR3 spans 16 residues. Trimming cost V 6 bases and J 0 bases; bases outside gene matches: 9. CDR3 sequence reads: CASSGFSRGGSYEQYF. The CDR3, as DNA: TGTGCCAGTAGCGGATTCTCGCGGGGGGGCTCCTACGAGCAGTACTTC.

The chain is built from TRBV2 and TRBJ2-3, with 9 bases fitting TRBD2. The length of the CDR3 is 15 residues. The V gene's germline CDR1 is SNHLY and CDR2 FYNNEI. V was clipped by 1 base and J by 2 bases; unmatched bases: 1. For the CDR3, the DNA is TGTGCCAGCAGTGAAGGCGGGAGGGCCACAGATACGCAGTATTTT. Translation: CASSEGGRATDTQYF.

This rearrangement joins TRBV11-2 to TRBJ2-5, with TRBD1 matching 7 bases. Germline CDR1 reads SGHAT; CDR2 reads FQNNGV. The CDR3 contains 16 residues. The ends lost 0 bases at V and 2 bases at J; junction bases unmatched: 6. CDR3 coding DNA: TGTGCCAGCAGCTTAGATGGGGACAGCGAGCAAGAGACCCAGTACTTC. It encodes CASSLDGDSEQETQYF.

The V call is TRBV6-5, the J call TRBJ1-1; D remains unclear. Trimming took off 6 bases at V and 4 bases at J, with 15 bases between the two ends. The CDR3 totals 14 residues. In germline, CDR1 is MNHEY, CDR2 SVGAGI. The chain's CDR3 is CASSAGPRRTEAFF. The DNA for the CDR3 is TGTGCCAGCAGCGCGGGTCCGCGGCGCACTGAAGCTTTCTTT.

The chain carries TRBV5-6 and TRBJ1-1; D possibly corresponds to TRBD1 (5 bases). The V end lost 7 bases, the J end lost 8 bases, and 18 bases lay between the germline ends. This CDR3 has 13 residues. Germline V gene data show CDR1 as SGHDT and CDR2 as YYEEEE. DNA for the CDR3: TGTGCCAGCGCGGGGGTAGGGAACCCAGAAGCTTTCTTT. As protein: CASAGVGNPEAFF. Variable domain in full (rest from reference TRBV5-6 and TRBJ1-1): DAGVTQSPTHLIKTRGQQVTLRCSPKSGHDTVSWYQQALGQGPQFIFQYYEEEERQRGNFPDRFSGHQFPNYSSELNVNALLLGDSALYLCASAGVGNPEAFFGQGTRLTVV.

V usage is TRBV2 and J usage is TRBJ2-1; 8 bases align to TRBD1. Germline CDR1 reads SNHLY; CDR2 reads FYNNEI. The V gene end was trimmed by 7 bases and the J gene end by 0 bases; junction bases not matched to a gene: 5. This CDR3 spans 15 amino acids. The CDR3 nucleotides read TGTGCCAGCAAACAGGGGGAGAACTCCTACAATGAGCAGTTCTTC. Translated: CASKQGENSYNEQFF.

The chain employs TRBV5-5 and TRBJ1-5; D gene uncertain. This CDR3 is 15 amino acids long. The germline CDR1 and CDR2 sequences are SGHKS and YYEKEE (reference sequence). Trimming removed 2 bases from V and 7 bases from J, with 16 bases in between. CDR3 nucleotides: TGTGCCAGCAGCTTTGAGGTCCAGCATTGGCAGCCCCAGCATTTT. It codes for CASSFEVQHWQPQHF.

About this clone itself: The same CDR3 arises from other DNA sequences in this sample as well. V gene TRBV7-3 combines with J gene TRBJ2-2; a possible D gene is TRBD1 (6 bases). There are 14 residues in the CDR3. Looked up from germline, CDR1 is SGHTA and CDR2 is FQGTGA. V lost 1 base and J lost 6, with 9 bases in between. CDR3 in amino acids: CASSLIRGAGELFF. The CDR3 DNA reads as TGTGCCAGCAGCTTAATCAGGGGAGCCGGGGAGCTGTTTTTT. The full variable domain, its missing parts supplied by reference TRBV7-3 and TRBJ2-2, is GAGVSQTPSNKVTEKGKYVELRCDPISGHTALYWYRQSLGQGPEFLIYFQGTGAADDSGLPNDRFFAVRPEGSVSTLKIQRTERGDSAVYLCASSLIRGAGELFFGEGSRLTVL.